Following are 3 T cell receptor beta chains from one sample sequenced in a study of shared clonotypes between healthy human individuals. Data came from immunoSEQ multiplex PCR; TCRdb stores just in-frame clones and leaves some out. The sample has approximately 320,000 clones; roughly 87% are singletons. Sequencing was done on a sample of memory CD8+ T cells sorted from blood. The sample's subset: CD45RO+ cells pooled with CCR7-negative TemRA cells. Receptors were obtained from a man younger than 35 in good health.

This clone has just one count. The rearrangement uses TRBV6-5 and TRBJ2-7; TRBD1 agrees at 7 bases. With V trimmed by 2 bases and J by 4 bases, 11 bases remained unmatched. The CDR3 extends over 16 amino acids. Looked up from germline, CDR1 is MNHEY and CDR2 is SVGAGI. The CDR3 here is CASSYSTGQVQYEQYF. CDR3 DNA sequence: TGTGCCAGCAGTTACAGCACCGGACAGGTGCAGTACGAGCAGTACTTC.

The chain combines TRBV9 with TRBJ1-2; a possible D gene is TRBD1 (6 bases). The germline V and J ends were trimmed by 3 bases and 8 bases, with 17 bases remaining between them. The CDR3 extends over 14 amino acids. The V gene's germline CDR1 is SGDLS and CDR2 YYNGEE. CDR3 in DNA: TGTGCCAGCAGCGCACCACAGGGAGAATTGGGCTACACCTTC. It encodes CASSAPQGELGYTF.

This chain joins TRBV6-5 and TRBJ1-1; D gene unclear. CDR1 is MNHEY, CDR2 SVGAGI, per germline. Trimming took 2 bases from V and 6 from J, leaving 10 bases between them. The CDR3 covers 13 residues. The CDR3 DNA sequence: TGTGCCAGCAGTTACGAGATAATGGCTGAAGCTTTCTTT. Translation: CASSYEIMAEAFF.